This TCR beta chain stems from a study of blood T cell repertoires in COVID-19. Study in general: Samples came from the United States, Italy and Spain, spanning acute and convalescent COVID-19.

The CDR3 is made up of 15 amino acids. Germline values: CDR1 SNHLY, CDR2 FYNNEI. Trimming shortened V by 7 bases and J by 2 bases, and 14 bases separated the two germline ends. In the authors' methods: Reference gene primer amplification in the assay estimated nucleated cell counts. This table comes from immunoSEQ multiplex PCR, and its TCRdb copy is limited to in-frame clones, with some not included. That table gives V, J and clone size, and the DNA gave D and trimming. The sample contains roughly 350,000 clones, about 89% of which appear only once. The receptor was derived from a woman between 50 and 59 years old with COVID-19, enrolled during active disease. Sequenced sample: peripheral blood. The genes are TRBV2 and TRBJ2-2, with D tentatively TRBD2 (6 bases). The DNA of the CDR3 is TGTGCCAGCATTCGGGAGCGGGCAAACACCGGGGAGCTGTTTTTT. Its protein product is CASIRERANTGELFF.